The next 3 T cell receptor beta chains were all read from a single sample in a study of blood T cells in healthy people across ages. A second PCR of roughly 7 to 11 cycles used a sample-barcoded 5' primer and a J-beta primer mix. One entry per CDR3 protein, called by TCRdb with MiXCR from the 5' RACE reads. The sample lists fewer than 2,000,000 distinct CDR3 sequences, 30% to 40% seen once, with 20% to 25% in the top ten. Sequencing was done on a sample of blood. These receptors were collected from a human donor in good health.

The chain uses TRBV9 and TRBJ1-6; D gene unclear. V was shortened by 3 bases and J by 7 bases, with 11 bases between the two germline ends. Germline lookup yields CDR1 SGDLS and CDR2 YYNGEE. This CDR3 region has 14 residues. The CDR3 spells CASSATGMNSPLHF. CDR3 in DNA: TGTGCCAGCAGCGCGACCGGGATGAATTCACCCCTCCACTTT.

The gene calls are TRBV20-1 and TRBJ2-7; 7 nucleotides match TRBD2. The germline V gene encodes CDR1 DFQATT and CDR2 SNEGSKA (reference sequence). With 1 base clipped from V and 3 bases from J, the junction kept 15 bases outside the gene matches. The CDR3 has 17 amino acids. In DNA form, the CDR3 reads TGCAGTGCTAGAGCCCCCAGGCAAGCGGGGAACAACTACGAGCAGTACTTC. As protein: CSARAPRQAGNNYEQYF.

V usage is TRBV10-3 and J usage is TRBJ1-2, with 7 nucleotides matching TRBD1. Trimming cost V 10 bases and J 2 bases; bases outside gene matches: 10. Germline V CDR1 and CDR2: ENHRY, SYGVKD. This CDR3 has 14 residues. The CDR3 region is CATSGEQGNYGYTF. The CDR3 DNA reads TGTGCCACCTCGGGGGAACAGGGGAACTATGGCTACACCTTC.